The rows below give T cell receptor beta chains drawn from one sample of a study of Tregs in tolerant kidney transplant recipients. Generated by immunoSEQ multiplex PCR, the TCRdb table keeps only in-frame clones and is missing some. The table includes about 94,000 clones, roughly 93% detected once. The source was CD4+ T cells from blood, collected before the transplant. All receptors derive from a human donor who received a combined kidney and bone marrow transplant. CDR3s include the opening cysteine and the closing phenylalanine or tryptophan. The D gene is left open where the match is weak. Rows may omit the clone size; those that give it use once, few, many or a size class.

d_call	j_call	v_call	clone_size	cdr3_aa	cdr3_nt
TRBD1	TRBJ2-1	TRBV5-4	.	CASSFRTGVYNEQFF	TGTGCCAGCAGCTTCCGGACAGGGGTCTACAATGAGCAGTTCTTC
.	TRBJ2-2	TRBV27	.	CASSFLTGELFF	TGTGCCAGCAGTTTTTTAACCGGGGAGCTGTTTTTT
.	TRBJ2-3	TRBV7-8	.	CASSPVDTDTQYF	TGTGCCAGCAGCCCCGTAGACACAGATACGCAGTATTTT
TRBD1	TRBJ2-3	TRBV29-1	once	CSFERGQGTGTQYF	TGCAGCTTTGAACGGGGACAGGGGACGGGGACGCAGTATTTT
TRBD1	TRBJ1-4	TRBV5-1	.	CASSLQGQSNEKLFF	TGCGCCAGCAGCTTGCAGGGACAGAGTAATGAAAAACTGTTTTTT
TRBD1	TRBJ2-1	TRBV19	.	CASSIDAGGGLNEQFF	TGTGCCAGTAGTATAGACGCAGGGGGCGGTTTAAATGAGCAGTTCTTC
TRBD1	TRBJ2-2	TRBV7-7	once	CASSSLGQPLPGELFF	TGTGCCAGCAGCTCGTTGGGACAGCCGCTCCCAGGGGAGCTGTTTTTT
TRBD1	TRBJ2-1	TRBV4-2	.	CASSRGAGGGSRTYNEQFF	TGTGCCAGCAGCCGGGGGGCAGGGGGCGGATCAAGGACCTACAATGAGCAGTTCTTC
.	TRBJ1-1	TRBV2	.	CASRQEKNTEAFF	TGTGCCAGCCGACAGGAGAAGAACACTGAAGCTTTCTTT
.	TRBJ1-6	TRBV18	once	CASSPPGGYYNSPLHF	TGTGCCAGCTCACCACCGGGAGGGTACTATAATTCACCCCTCCACTTT
TRBD1	TRBJ2-3	TRBV2	.	CASRRTGTSDTQYF	TGTGCCAGCAGGAGGACAGGGACCTCGGATACGCAGTATTTT
.	TRBJ2-7	TRBV11-3	.	CASSLQGSPAEQYF	TGTGCCAGCAGCTTACAGGGGAGTCCCGCCGAGCAGTACTTC
TRBD2	TRBJ2-7	TRBV19	.	CASSRGLAGHEQYF	TGTGCCAGTAGTCGGGGGCTAGCGGGACACGAGCAGTACTTC
TRBD1	TRBJ2-7	TRBV7-9	.	CASSNLQDRGSEQYF	TGTGCCAGCAGCAACCTCCAGGACAGGGGGTCCGAGCAGTACTTC
TRBD2	TRBJ2-5	TRBV11-3	.	CASSLGSGRGVETQYF	TGTGCCAGCAGCTTGGGGAGCGGGAGAGGGGTGGAGACCCAGTACTTC
.	TRBJ2-1	TRBV25-1	once	CASSQAYEQFF	TGTGCCAGCAGTCAGGCCTATGAGCAGTTCTTC
.	TRBJ1-1	TRBV7-9	once	CASSLAQGRGTEAFF	TGTGCCAGCAGCTTAGCCCAGGGGAGGGGAACTGAAGCTTTCTTT
.	TRBJ2-1	TRBV30	few	CAWSPRWEQFF	TGTGCCTGGAGTCCCCGGTGGGAGCAGTTCTTC
TRBD1	TRBJ2-5	TRBV7-9	.	CASSPRQTGLQETQYF	TGTGCCAGCAGCCCGCGCCAGACAGGGCTTCAAGAGACCCAGTACTTC
.	TRBJ1-4	TRBV6-6	once	CASSWTDEKLFF	TGTGCCAGCAGTTGGACAGACGAAAAACTGTTTTTT
.	TRBJ2-4	TRBV28	.	CASSSLLLAKNIQYF	TGTGCCAGCAGTTCGCTGCTACTAGCCAAAAACATTCAGTACTTC
.	TRBJ1-1	TRBV5-1	.	CASSFTEGTEAFF	TGCGCCAGCAGCTTCACAGAGGGCACTGAAGCTTTCTTT